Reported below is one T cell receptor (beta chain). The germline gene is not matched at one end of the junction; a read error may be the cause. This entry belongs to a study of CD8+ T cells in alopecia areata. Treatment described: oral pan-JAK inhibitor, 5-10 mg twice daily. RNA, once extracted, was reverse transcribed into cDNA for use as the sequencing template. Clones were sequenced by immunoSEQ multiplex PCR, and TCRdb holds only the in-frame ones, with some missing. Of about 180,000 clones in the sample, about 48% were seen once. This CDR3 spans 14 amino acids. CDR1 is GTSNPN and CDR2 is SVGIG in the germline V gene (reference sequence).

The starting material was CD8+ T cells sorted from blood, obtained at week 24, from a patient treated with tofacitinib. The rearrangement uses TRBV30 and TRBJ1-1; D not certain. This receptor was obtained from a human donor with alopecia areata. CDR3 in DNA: TGTGCCGGGAGTTTTTTAGGGATCGCCACTGAAGCTTTCTTT. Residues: CAGSFLGIATEAFF.